This T cell receptor beta chain was captured in a study of blood T cell repertoires in COVID-19. The wider study: T cells, B-cell-depleted T cells, or PBMCs supplied cDNA or gDNA.

The CDR3 totals 16 residues. V was pared by 5 bases and J by 6 bases, with 14 bases of the junction left unmatched. Germline V gene data show CDR1 as SGHNT and CDR2 as YYREEE (reference sequence). Seattle patients were enrolled during active infection and followed longitudinally. Repertoires were generated with immunoSEQ multiplex PCR, while TCRdb's copy carries only in-frame clones and drops some. Among some 450,000 clones, around 89% were seen once, and the ten largest hold roughly 12%. This chain connects TRBV5-4 to TRBJ2-5; the match to TRBD2 covers 9 bases. The sequencing sample was made of peripheral blood. The TCR comes from a woman aged 45-59 years with COVID-19, enrolled during active disease. This chain's CDR3 is CASSSKGSSGVKTQYF. As DNA, the CDR3 is TGTGCCAGCAGTTCAAAAGGGTCTAGCGGGGTGAAGACCCAGTACTTC.